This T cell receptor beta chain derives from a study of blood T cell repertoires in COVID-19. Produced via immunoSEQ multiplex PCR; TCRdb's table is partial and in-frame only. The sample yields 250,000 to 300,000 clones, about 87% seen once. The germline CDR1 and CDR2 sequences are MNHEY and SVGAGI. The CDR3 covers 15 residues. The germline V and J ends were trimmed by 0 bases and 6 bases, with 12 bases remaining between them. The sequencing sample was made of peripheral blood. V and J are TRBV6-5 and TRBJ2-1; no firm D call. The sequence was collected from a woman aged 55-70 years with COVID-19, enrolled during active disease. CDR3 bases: TGTGCCAGCAGTTACTCGTTTAGTGCCGCCAATGAGCAGTTCTTC. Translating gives CASSYSFSAANEQFF.